These 24 T cell receptor beta chains share one sample of origin, sequenced in a study of T cell responses to AZD1222 COVID-19 vaccine. The assay was immunoSEQ multiplex PCR, and TCRdb's table has in-frame clones only and misses some. Seen here are around 78,000 clones, 85% to 95% observed once, and the top ten hold less than 5.5%. The source material was peripheral blood, sampled on day 0 of MenACWY control vaccination. The receptors stem from an adult in good health.

The chain has TRBV5-5 and TRBJ1-2; TRBD1 is a possible D gene (6 bases). Trimming left V 2 bases short and J 8 bases short, with 22 bases between. The germline CDR1 and CDR2 sequences are SGHKS and YYEKEE (reference sequence). CDR3 length equals 16 residues. CDR3: CASSFGDRSLREGYTF. The CDR3 region has the DNA TGTGCCAGCAGCTTTGGTGACAGGAGCTTAAGAGAGGGCTACACCTTC. The full variable domain, its missing parts supplied by reference TRBV5-5 and TRBJ1-2, is DAGVTQSPTHLIKTRGQQVTLRCSPISGHKSVSWYQQVLGQGPQFIFQYYEKEERGRGNFPDRFSARQFPNYSSELNVNALLLGDSALYLCASSFGDRSLREGYTFGSGTRLTVV.

V usage is TRBV12-3 or TRBV12-4 and J usage is TRBJ1-5, with 9 bases matching TRBD1. V shed 8 bases, J shed 7 bases, and the junction held 6 bases outside the gene matches. The CDR3 length is 13 residues. The CDR3 DNA follows: TGTGCCAGCTGTGGGACAGGGACCCAGCCCCAGCATTTT. This encodes CASCGTGTQPQHF.

This chain joins TRBV5-1 and TRBJ2-7; D unclear. Germline V gene data show CDR1 as SGHRS and CDR2 as YFSETQ. CDR3 size: 12 residues. V lost 4 bases and J 6 bases, leaving 11 bases between the germline ends. CDR3 bases: TGCGCCAGCAGCACTCGACCCCCCGAGCAGTACTTC. As protein: CASSTRPPEQYF. Together with reference TRBV5-1 and TRBJ2-7, the CDR3 gives the full variable domain: KAGVTQTPRYLIKTRGQQVTLSCSPISGHRSVSWYQQTPGQGLQFLFEYFSETQRNKGNFPGRFSGRQFSNSRSEMNVSTLELGDSALYLCASSTRPPEQYFGPGTRLTVT.

This clone was counted a single time. The V and J genes are TRBV6-1 and TRBJ1-2, with TRBD1 as a possible D gene (6 bases). This CDR3 is 12 amino acids long. V was cut by 3 bases and J by 8 bases, with 10 bases left in between. Germline CDR1 MNHNS, CDR2 SASEGT. The CDR3 spells CASSDTGQGYTF. The DNA for the CDR3 is TGTGCCAGCAGTGATACAGGGCAAGGCTACACCTTC.

The CDR3 bases are TGTGCCAGCAGCGCGGAAGAGACCCAGTACTTC. Translated: CASSAEETQYF. The chain carries TRBV5-6 and TRBJ2-5, with no clear D. This CDR3 comprises 11 residues. Trimming removed 4 bases from V and 3 bases from J, with 4 bases in between. CDR1 is SGHDT, CDR2 YYEEEE, per germline.

The chain recombines TRBV28 with TRBJ2-2, with a tentative D call TRBD1 (5 bases). Trimming stripped 7 bases from V and 5 bases from J, with 20 bases between. Germline CDR1 is MDHEN and CDR2 is SYDVKM. This CDR3 is 16 amino acids long. This CDR3 is CASTQQDPRWTGELFF. DNA for the CDR3: TGTGCCAGCACCCAACAGGACCCCCGGTGGACCGGGGAGCTGTTTTTT. The full variable domain, its missing parts supplied by reference TRBV28 and TRBJ2-2, is DVKVTQSSRYLVKRTGEKVFLECVQDMDHENMFWYRQDPGLGLRLIYFSYDVKMKEKGDIPEGYSVSREKKERFSLILESASTNQTSMYLCASTQQDPRWTGELFFGEGSRLTVL.

The gene calls are TRBV10-3 and TRBJ1-1; 7 positions agree with TRBD1. From germline, CDR1 is ENHRY and CDR2 SYGVKD. With 4 bases clipped from V and 11 bases from J, the junction kept 19 bases outside the gene matches. The CDR3 contains 16 residues. CDR3 sequence: CAISGGQEKTHGRAFF. Written as DNA, the CDR3 is TGTGCCATCAGTGGCGGACAGGAAAAGACTCACGGAAGGGCTTTCTTT.

The V and J genes are TRBV28 and TRBJ1-1; D might be TRBD1 (5 bases). The length of the CDR3 is 14 residues. The V gene's germline CDR1 is MDHEN and CDR2 SYDVKM. The V end lost 6 bases, the J end lost 5 bases, and 16 bases lay between the germline ends. In DNA, the CDR3 is TGTGCCAGCAGCCCCGCGGGGCTGAGTACTGAAGCTTTCTTT. Translating it yields CASSPAGLSTEAFF.

V gene TRBV7-2 combines with J gene TRBJ1-5; tentative D call: TRBD1 (5 bases). V dropped 5 bases and J dropped 6 bases, with 23 bases sitting between them. The CDR3 loop spans 17 amino acids. Germline lookup yields CDR1 SGHTA and CDR2 FQGNSA. The CDR3 DNA follows: TGTGCCAGCAGCCCACCTAGCCGGGCCTCAGGGAGTCAGCCCCAGCATTTT. Residues: CASSPPSRASGSQPQHF.

The chain links TRBV3-1 (or the pseudogene TRBV3-2) to TRBJ2-6; possibly TRBD2 for D (5 bases). Germline V gene lookup returns CDR1 LGHDT and CDR2 YNNKEL (reference sequence). With 3 bases removed from V and 2 bases from J, the gap between germline ends came to 5 bases. This CDR3 comprises 14 residues. The CDR3 DNA reads as TGTGCCAGCAGCCACGGGACTGGGGCCAACGTCCTGACTTTC. Translated: CASSHGTGANVLTF.

The rearrangement joins TRBV4-1 to TRBJ2-7, with TRBD1 as a possible D gene (5 bases). Trimming left V 4 bases short and J 7 bases short, with 11 bases between. The CDR3 contains 12 residues. Germline V gene data show CDR1 as MGHRA and CDR2 as YSYEKL. The CDR3 DNA sequence: TGCGCCAGCAGCCCGAATACAGGAGAGCAGTACTTC. This encodes CASSPNTGEQYF.

This chain uses TRBV7-9 with TRBJ2-1; 7 nucleotides line up with TRBD2. After removal of 5 bases from V and 13 bases from J, the junction contained 11 bases not matched to a gene. Per the germline V gene, CDR1 is SEHNR and CDR2 is FQNEAQ (reference sequence). The CDR3 length is 13 residues. The CDR3 bases are TGTGCCAGCAGCAATTACCCAGGACTAGATCAGTTCTTC. Protein product: CASSNYPGLDQFF. Drawing the rest from reference TRBV7-9 and TRBJ2-1, the complete variable domain is DTGVSQNPRHKITKRGQNVTFRCDPISEHNRLYWYRQTLGQGPEFLTYFQNEAQLEKSRLLSDRFSAERPKGSFSTLEIQRTEQGDSAMYLCASSNYPGLDQFFGPGTRLTVL.

The CDR3 protein is CASSYGGSGSYEQYF. The CDR3 coding sequence is TGTGCCAGCAGTTATGGAGGGAGTGGCTCCTACGAGCAGTACTTC. The V gene is TRBV6-5, the J gene TRBJ2-7; tentatively, D is TRBD2 (6 bases). CDR3 length: 15 amino acids. Germline CDR1 reads MNHEY; CDR2 reads SVGAGI. V lost 3 bases to trimming and J lost 0 bases, with 12 bases between them.

This chain links TRBV5-1 with TRBJ1-4, with 7 bases aligning to TRBD1. The length of the CDR3 is 15 residues. V was pared by 5 bases and J by 4 bases, with 8 bases of the junction left unmatched. The V gene's germline CDR1 is SGHRS and CDR2 YFSETQ. CDR3: CASRPSQGHNEKLFF. As DNA, the CDR3 is TGCGCCAGCAGGCCATCACAGGGGCATAATGAAAAACTGTTTTTT.

The chain is built from TRBV11-3 and TRBJ2-2; D remains ambiguous. The CDR3 runs to 14 residues. The V gene lost 4 bases and the J gene lost 1 base, with 7 bases spanning the gap. The germline gives CDR1 SGHNT, CDR2 YENEEA. For the CDR3, the DNA is TGTGCCAGCAGCTCCACGTTGAACACCGGGGAGCTGTTTTTT. It translates to CASSSTLNTGELFF.

The rearrangement links TRBV24-1 to TRBJ1-2; 7 bases match TRBD1. Germline CDR1 is KGHDR and CDR2 is SFDVKD. Trimming cost V 5 bases and J 6 bases; bases outside gene matches: 5. This CDR3 region has 13 residues. The CDR3 coding sequence is TGTGCCACCAGTGCCGAACAGGGGAATGGCTACACCTTC. Its protein is CATSAEQGNGYTF.

J is TRBJ2-1 and V is TRBV6-5; 8 nucleotides match TRBD2. Germline V gives CDR1 MNHEY, CDR2 SVGAGI. J was trimmed by 7 bases and V by 6 bases; bases with no gene match: 11. This CDR3 region has 15 residues. The CDR3 sequence: CASSHPGLAWNEQFF. Here the CDR3 DNA reads TGTGCCAGCAGCCACCCTGGACTAGCTTGGAATGAGCAGTTCTTC.

This clone was seen a few times. The rearrangement joins TRBV5-6 to TRBJ2-2, with TRBD1 matching 7 bases. This CDR3 region has 17 residues. The V segment lost 4 bases and the J segment 2 bases; nucleotides outside the gene matches: 11. CDR1 and CDR2 (germline): SGHDT, YYEEEE. CDR3 bases: TGTGCCAGCAGCCTCGGGACAGCCTTCCGCAACACCGGGGAGCTGTTTTTT. As protein: CASSLGTAFRNTGELFF.

This chain uses TRBV6-2 or TRBV6-3 with TRBJ2-1; D is unresolved. The CDR3 contains 14 residues. Germline values: CDR1 MNHEY, CDR2 SVGEGT. V shed 6 bases and J shed 7 bases, with 16 bases lying between them. The CDR3 region has the DNA TGTGCCAGCAGCCTCCCGGGCAGACTTAATGAGCAGTTCTTC. Amino acids: CASSLPGRLNEQFF.

This clone has a single count. This chain uses TRBV28 with TRBJ2-3, with D hard to call. CDR3 length equals 12 residues. Germline lookup yields CDR1 MDHEN and CDR2 SYDVKM. Trimming shortened V by 2 bases and J by 8 bases, and 8 bases separated the two germline ends. CDR3 protein: CASSLPVATQYF. CDR3 nucleotides: TGTGCCAGCAGTTTACCCGTCGCTACGCAGTATTTT. Drawing the rest from reference TRBV28 and TRBJ2-3, the complete variable domain is DVKVTQSSRYLVKRTGEKVFLECVQDMDHENMFWYRQDPGLGLRLIYFSYDVKMKEKGDIPEGYSVSREKKERFSLILESASTNQTSMYLCASSLPVATQYFGPGTRLTVL.

CDR3 coding DNA: TGTGCCAGCCGGCGGGCAGCAAGCATGAACACTGAAGCTTTCTTT. This translates into CASRRAASMNTEAFF. The chain joins TRBV6-5 to TRBJ1-1; D unclear. The V end lost 8 bases, the J end lost 0 bases, and 16 bases lay between the germline ends. Germline lookup yields CDR1 MNHEY and CDR2 SVGAGI. The CDR3 length is 15 residues.

V usage is TRBV11-3 and J usage is TRBJ2-2; D is ambiguous. The CDR3 extends over 13 amino acids. V shed 0 bases and J shed 6 bases, with 5 bases lying between them. The germline V gene encodes CDR1 SGHNT and CDR2 YENEEA. Written as DNA, the CDR3 is TGTGCCAGCAGCTTAGAAGCTCCCGGGGAGCTGTTTTTT. Translation: CASSLEAPGELFF.

The gene calls are TRBV12-5 and TRBJ1-1; D is ambiguous. Germline V CDR1 and CDR2: LGHNT, FRNRAP. The CDR3 extends over 12 amino acids. Trimming took off 2 bases at V and 6 bases at J, with 7 bases between the two ends. CDR3: CASGLPPPEAFF. Written as DNA, the CDR3 is TGTGCTAGTGGTTTGCCCCCCCCTGAAGCTTTCTTT.

The chain combines TRBV3-1 (or the pseudogene TRBV3-2) with TRBJ1-4, with D perhaps matching TRBD1 (6 bases). V was shortened by 3 bases and J by 4 bases, with 21 bases between the two germline ends. The CDR3 runs 18 residues. Germline CDR1 reads LGHDT; CDR2 reads YNNKEL (reference sequence). CDR3 residues: CASSHPTRVQGGNEKLFF. The CDR3 coding sequence is TGTGCCAGCAGCCATCCTACCCGGGTACAGGGAGGTAATGAAAAACTGTTTTTT.